The source of this T cell receptor (beta chain) is a study of blood T cell repertoires in COVID-19. The CDR3 contains 14 residues. Germline V gene data show CDR1 as MDHEN and CDR2 as SYDVKM. J was trimmed by 2 bases and V by 10 bases; bases with no gene match: 7. This clone was seen more than once but under ten times. Under the authors' procedure: Amplification of reference gene primers provided the estimated nucleated cell counts. TCRdb's copy holds only in-frame clones and misses some; the assay was immunoSEQ multiplex PCR. V and J calls and clone size are those listed in that table; D and trimming were worked out from the DNA. There are 250,000 to 350,000 clones in the sample; 75% to 90% occur only once, and about 2.3% lies in the top ten.

The chain employs TRBV28 and TRBJ1-5; the match to TRBD1 covers 8 bases. The clonotype originates from a man between 18 and 35 years old with active or convalescent COVID-19. Sequenced: peripheral blood. The CDR3 sequence: CAIQTGGGNQPQHF. The CDR3 DNA reads TGTGCCATCCAAACAGGGGGGGGCAATCAGCCCCAGCATTTT. Full variable domain (outside the CDR3, taken from reference TRBV28 and TRBJ1-5): DVKVTQSSRYLVKRTGEKVFLECVQDMDHENMFWYRQDPGLGLRLIYFSYDVKMKEKGDIPEGYSVSREKKERFSLILESASTNQTSMYLCAIQTGGGNQPQHFGDGTRLSIL.